The source of this T cell receptor (beta chain) is a study of blood T cell repertoires in COVID-19. The length of the CDR3 is 14 residues. Germline CDR1 is LNHDA and CDR2 is SQIVND (reference sequence). V was shortened by 6 bases and J by 0 bases, with 12 bases between the two germline ends. Sequencing used immunoSEQ multiplex PCR; TCRdb keeps in-frame clones, though not all of them. This sample has about 100,000 clones; about 92% occur once, and the top ten carry approximately 5.4%. The source material was peripheral blood. The rearrangement links TRBV19 to TRBJ2-7; D gene ambiguous. This clonotype originated in a man in his fifties or sixties with active COVID-19. For the CDR3, the DNA is TGTGCCAGTAGCATGCAGGCCAACTCCTACGAGCAGTACTTC. Amino acids: CASSMQANSYEQYF.